This TCR beta chain was sequenced for a study of T-cell memory formation after mild COVID-19. Broader study findings: Among CD4+ contracting clones, most were CM and EM, and CD8+ ones EMRA. A subset of responding clones appeared in pre-infection memory, suggesting cross-reactive memory joined.

Germline V CDR1 and CDR2: MNHEY, SVGEGT. The CDR3 loop spans 14 amino acids. Trimming took 6 bases from V and 3 from J, leaving 15 bases between them. TCRdb reprocessed the 5' RACE reads with MiXCR, giving one entry per CDR3 protein. The sample consists of about 88,000 distinct CDR3 sequences, about 23% of them appearing once. A remark on this clonotype: Antigen: not known.

The TCR was taken from a man aged 18-30 years who had mild COVID-19 (a few samples of this study predate the infection). Cell type and time point are not known. Source material: PBMCs or a T cell subset sorted from them (not recorded which). The V gene is TRBV6-2 or TRBV6-3, the J gene TRBJ2-7; the D gene is possibly TRBD2 (6 bases). This chain's CDR3 is CASRVGLNLYEQYF. DNA of the CDR3: TGTGCCAGCAGAGTGGGACTGAACCTCTACGAGCAGTACTTC.